These 6 T cell receptor beta chains were all obtained from the same sample, sequenced in a study of T cell repertoires in cytomegalovirus infection (dated by TCRdb to about 2019). This sample was sequenced with an Illumina HiSeq 1500. TCRdb reworked the public reads: Q25 trimming with fastp, MiXCR clone assembly, productive beta chains retained. Rows are unified per CDR3 protein, each entry keeping the most common DNA and genes. In all, the sample holds fewer than 900,000 distinct CDR3 sequences, and around 29% of those were seen once. The top ten hold over 10% of the sample. These receptors' antigens are unknown. The treatment or condition label on this specimen signifies: in vitro stimulation with specific CMV peptide epitopes to enrich CMV-specific T cells. Sequenced here: cultured CD8+ T cells from PBMCs, sampled from culture after CMV antigen stimulation. The receptors derive from a human donor in good health (CMV status not recorded). Some clones in this sample may be carry-over from other donors' samples.

The J gene is TRBJ2-7, the V gene TRBV12-3 or TRBV12-4; 9 bases line up with TRBD1. There are 15 residues in the CDR3. V trimming: 6 bases; J trimming: 4 bases; junction bases outside the gene matches: 10. DNA for the CDR3: TGTGCCAGCAGACAGGGGGCAGGGGGGTCTTACGAGCAGTACTTC. Protein product: CASRQGAGGSYEQYF.

This clonotype showed up many times. V is TRBV7-8 and J is TRBJ1-2; 12 nucleotides match TRBD1. The germline V gene has CDR1 SGHVS and CDR2 FQNEAQ. This CDR3 contains 15 residues. Trimming at V came to 3 bases and at J to 6 bases, leaving 5 bases not matched to a gene. The CDR3 nucleotides are TGTGCCAGCAGCTTTCTGGGACAGGGGGCTCATGGCTACACCTTC. Translating it yields CASSFLGQGAHGYTF.

This clonotype was recorded a few times. V and J are TRBV24-1 and TRBJ2-3; tentatively, D is TRBD1 (6 bases). CDR1 is KGHDR and CDR2 is SFDVKD in the germline V gene. Trimming took 4 bases from V and 2 from J, leaving 12 bases between them. The CDR3 has 15 amino acids. The CDR3 nucleotides read TGTGCCACCAGTGACCCGGGACACCTCACAGATACGCAGTATTTT. Amino acid sequence: CATSDPGHLTDTQYF.

Only a few counts were recorded for this clonotype. The chain combines TRBV7-9 with TRBJ2-1, with 9 bases identical to TRBD2. V gave up 5 bases and J gave up 4 bases; unmatched junction bases: 9. The CDR3 covers 16 residues. Germline assignment: CDR1 SEHNR and CDR2 FQNEAQ (reference sequence). The DNA for the CDR3 is TGTGCCAGCAGCACCTTTCTAGCGGGGATATACAATGAGCAGTTCTTC. It yields the protein CASSTFLAGIYNEQFF.

This clonotype was observed many times. The CDR3, as DNA: TGTGCCAGCAGCCGTATTTCTATATACACTGAAGCTTTCTTT. As protein: CASSRISIYTEAFF. This chain connects TRBV7-9 to TRBJ1-1; D remains ambiguous. The CDR3 has 14 amino acids. Per the germline V gene, CDR1 is SEHNR and CDR2 is FQNEAQ (reference sequence). Trimming pared 5 bases from V and 3 bases from J, leaving 13 bases between.

This rearrangement joins TRBV11-2 to TRBJ1-5; 9 bases line up with TRBD1. The trim removed 4 bases at V and 3 bases at J, leaving 4 bases unmatched. Germline values: CDR1 SGHAT, CDR2 FQNNGV. The CDR3 extends over 15 amino acids. The CDR3 sequence: CASSSGQGLNQPQHF. For the CDR3, the DNA is TGTGCCAGCAGCTCGGGACAGGGCCTCAATCAGCCCCAGCATTTT.